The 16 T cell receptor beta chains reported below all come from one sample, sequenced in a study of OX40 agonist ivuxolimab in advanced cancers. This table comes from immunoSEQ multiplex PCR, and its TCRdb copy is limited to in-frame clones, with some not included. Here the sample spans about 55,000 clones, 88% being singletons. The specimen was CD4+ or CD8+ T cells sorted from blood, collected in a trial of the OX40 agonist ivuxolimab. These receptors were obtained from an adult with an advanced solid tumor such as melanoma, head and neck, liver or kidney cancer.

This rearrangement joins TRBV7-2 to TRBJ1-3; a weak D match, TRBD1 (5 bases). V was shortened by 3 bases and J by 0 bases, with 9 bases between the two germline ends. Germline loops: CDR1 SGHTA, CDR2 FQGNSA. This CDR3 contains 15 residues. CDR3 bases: TGTGCCAGCAGCTTTCAGGGATCCTCTGGAAACACCATATATTTT. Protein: CASSFQGSSGNTIYF. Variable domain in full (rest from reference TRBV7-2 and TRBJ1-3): GAGVSQSPSNKVTEKGKDVELRCDPISGHTALYWYRQSLGQGLEFLIYFQGNSAPDKSGLPSDRFSAERTGGSVSTLTIQRTQQEDSAVYLCASSFQGSSGNTIYFGEGSWLTVV.

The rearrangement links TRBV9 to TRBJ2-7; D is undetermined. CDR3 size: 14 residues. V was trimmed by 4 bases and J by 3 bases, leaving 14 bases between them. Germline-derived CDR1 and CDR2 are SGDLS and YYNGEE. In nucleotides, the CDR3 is TGTGCCAGCAGCCCCGGACCCATAGGCTACGAGCAGTACTTC. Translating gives CASSPGPIGYEQYF.

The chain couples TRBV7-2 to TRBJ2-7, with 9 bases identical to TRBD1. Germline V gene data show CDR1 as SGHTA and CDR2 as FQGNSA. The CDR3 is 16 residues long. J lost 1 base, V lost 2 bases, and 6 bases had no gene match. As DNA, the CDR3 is TGTGCCAGCAGCTTACACGGGACAGGGAGGTCCTACGAGCAGTACTTC. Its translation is CASSLHGTGRSYEQYF.

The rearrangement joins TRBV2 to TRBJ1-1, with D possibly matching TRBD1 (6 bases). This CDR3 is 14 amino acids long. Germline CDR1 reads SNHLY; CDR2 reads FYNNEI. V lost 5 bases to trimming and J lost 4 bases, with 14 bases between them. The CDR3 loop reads CASSRGDWGTEAFF. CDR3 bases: TGTGCCAGCAGTAGGGGGGACTGGGGCACTGAAGCTTTCTTT. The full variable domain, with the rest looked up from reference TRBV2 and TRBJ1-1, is EPEVTQTPSHQVTQMGQEVILRCVPISNHLYFYWYRQILGQKVEFLVSFYNNEISEKSEIFDDQFSVERPDGSNFTLKIRSTKLEDSAMYFCASSRGDWGTEAFFGQGTRLTVV.

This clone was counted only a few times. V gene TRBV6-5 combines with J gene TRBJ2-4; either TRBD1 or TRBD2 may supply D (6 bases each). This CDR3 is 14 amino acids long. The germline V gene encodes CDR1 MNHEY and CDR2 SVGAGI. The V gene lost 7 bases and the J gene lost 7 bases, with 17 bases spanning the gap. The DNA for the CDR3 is TGTGCCAGCACCTCGTATCAAGGGGGGAACATTCAGTACTTC. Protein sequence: CASTSYQGGNIQYF.

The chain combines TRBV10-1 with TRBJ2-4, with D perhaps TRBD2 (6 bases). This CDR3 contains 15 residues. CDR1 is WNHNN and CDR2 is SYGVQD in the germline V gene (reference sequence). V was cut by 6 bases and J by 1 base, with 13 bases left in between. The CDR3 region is CASSPGGLAKNIQYF. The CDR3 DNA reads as TGCGCCAGCAGCCCCGGAGGGTTGGCCAAAAACATTCAGTACTTC.

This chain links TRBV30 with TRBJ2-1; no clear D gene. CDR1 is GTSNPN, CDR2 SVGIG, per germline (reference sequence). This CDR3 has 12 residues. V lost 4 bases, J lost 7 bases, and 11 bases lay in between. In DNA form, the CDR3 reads TGTGCCTGGACTCGTAACGAGAATGAGCAGTTCTTC. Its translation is CAWTRNENEQFF.

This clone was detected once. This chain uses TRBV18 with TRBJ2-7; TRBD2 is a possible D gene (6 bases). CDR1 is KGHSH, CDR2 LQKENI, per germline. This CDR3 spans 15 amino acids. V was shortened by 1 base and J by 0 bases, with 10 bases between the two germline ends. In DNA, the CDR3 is TGTGCCAGCTCACCACATCCGGGGGACTCCTACGAGCAGTACTTC. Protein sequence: CASSPHPGDSYEQYF.

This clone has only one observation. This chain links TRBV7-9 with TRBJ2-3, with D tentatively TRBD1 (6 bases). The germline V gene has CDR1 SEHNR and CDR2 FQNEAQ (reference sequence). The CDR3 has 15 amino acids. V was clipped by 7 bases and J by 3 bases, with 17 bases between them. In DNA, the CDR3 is TGTGCCAGCATCCGGAGACCCACAGGGACAGATACGCAGTATTTT. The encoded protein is CASIRRPTGTDTQYF.

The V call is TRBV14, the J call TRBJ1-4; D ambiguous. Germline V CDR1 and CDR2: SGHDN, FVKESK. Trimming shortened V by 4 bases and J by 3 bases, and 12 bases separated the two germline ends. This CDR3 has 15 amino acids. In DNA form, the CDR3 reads TGTGCCAGCAGCCCGCGGACGGGATCTAATGAAAAACTGTTTTTT. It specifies CASSPRTGSNEKLFF.

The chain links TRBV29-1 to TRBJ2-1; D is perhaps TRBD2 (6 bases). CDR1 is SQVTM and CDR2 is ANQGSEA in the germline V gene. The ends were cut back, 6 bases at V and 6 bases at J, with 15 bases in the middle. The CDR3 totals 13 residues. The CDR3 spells CSVDFSSANEQFF. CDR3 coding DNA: TGCAGCGTCGACTTTTCTAGCGCCAATGAGCAGTTCTTC.

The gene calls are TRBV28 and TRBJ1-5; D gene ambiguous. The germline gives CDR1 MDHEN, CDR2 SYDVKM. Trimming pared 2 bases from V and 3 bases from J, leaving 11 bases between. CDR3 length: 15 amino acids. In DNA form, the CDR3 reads TGTGCCAGCAGTTTAAATTATCCTTACAATCAGCCCCAGCATTTT. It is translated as CASSLNYPYNQPQHF.

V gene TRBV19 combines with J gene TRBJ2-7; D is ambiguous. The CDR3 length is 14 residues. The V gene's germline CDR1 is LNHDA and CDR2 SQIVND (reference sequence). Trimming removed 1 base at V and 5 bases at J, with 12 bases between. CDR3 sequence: CASSIGGRPNEQYF. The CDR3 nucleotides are TGTGCCAGTAGTATAGGCGGTAGACCCAACGAGCAGTACTTC.

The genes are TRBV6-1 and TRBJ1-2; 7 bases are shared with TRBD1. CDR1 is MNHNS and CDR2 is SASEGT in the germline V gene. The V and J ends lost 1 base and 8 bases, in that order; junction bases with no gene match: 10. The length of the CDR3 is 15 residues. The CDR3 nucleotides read TGTGCCAGCAGTGAAGAAGGGGGCAGCCCTGGGGGCTACACCTTC. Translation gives CASSEEGGSPGGYTF.

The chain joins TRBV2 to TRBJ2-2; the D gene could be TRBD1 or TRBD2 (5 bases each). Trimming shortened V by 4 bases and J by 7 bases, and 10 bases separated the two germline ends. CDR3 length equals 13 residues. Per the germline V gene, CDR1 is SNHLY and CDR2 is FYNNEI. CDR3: CASSGRDLGELFF. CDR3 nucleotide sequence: TGTGCCAGCAGTGGTCGGGACCTCGGGGAGCTGTTTTTT. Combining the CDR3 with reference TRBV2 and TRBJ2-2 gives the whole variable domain EPEVTQTPSHQVTQMGQEVILRCVPISNHLYFYWYRQILGQKVEFLVSFYNNEISEKSEIFDDQFSVERPDGSNFTLKIRSTKLEDSAMYFCASSGRDLGELFFGEGSRLTVL.

CDR3 DNA sequence: TGCGCCAGCAGCTTGGAGGGGGCGCTGGGTGAAAAACTGTTTTTT. Its translation: CASSLEGALGEKLFF. The chain uses TRBV5-1 and TRBJ1-4, with 7 bases matching TRBD1. Germline V gene sequence: CDR1 SGHRS, CDR2 YFSETQ. This CDR3 spans 15 amino acids. Trimming at V came to 0 bases and at J to 7 bases, leaving 6 bases not matched to a gene.